The TCR beta chain under discussion was sequenced for a study of graft-versus-host responses after intestinal transplantation. Study-level background: Anti-thymocyte globulin served as induction for all recipients, who then took tacrolimus and steroids for 3 to 4 years. Points from the study as a whole: Detection of GvH clones occurred in recipient marrow, and some had their first appearance in ileum or blood. Allograft clonal ratios (graft-versus-host to host-versus-graft) were high in patients who had graft-donor T cell macrochimerism.

Clones were sequenced by immunoSEQ multiplex PCR, and TCRdb holds only the in-frame ones, with some missing. The sample holds around 100,000 clones, approximately 92% seen once. The CDR3 is made up of 14 amino acids. CDR1 and CDR2 from the germline V gene are MNHEY and SVGAGI. The V and J ends lost 8 bases and 2 bases respectively, with 13 bases between them. As to this clone: The target antigen is unknown.

The chain links TRBV6-5 to TRBJ2-1; D is perhaps TRBD2 (6 bases). The starting material was unstimulated CD4+ T cells sorted from spleen or lymph node cells, obtained before transplant. The source of this sequence is a human donor who was the organ donor for an intestinal transplant. The CDR3 DNA follows: TGTGCCAGCCGCCGGGACTGGGCCTACAATGAGCAGTTCTTC. This codes for CASRRDWAYNEQFF.